These 4 T cell receptor beta chains were all obtained from the same sample, sequenced in a study of shared clonotypes between healthy human individuals. Naive CD8 isolation took CD45RO-negative cells positively selected for CCR7 and excluded terminally differentiated effector memory CD45RA+ cells. Profiling relied on immunoSEQ multiplex PCR, and the TCRdb table lists in-frame clones only, not all of them. The sample has 1.5 million to 2.5 million clones; over 85% are singletons. The sequencing input was naive CD8+ T cells sorted from blood. The receptor source for this set is a man younger than 35 in good health.

The chain is built from TRBV6-6 and TRBJ1-6; D gene unclear. Trimming shortened V by 0 bases and J by 7 bases, and 10 bases separated the two germline ends. Germline V gene lookup returns CDR1 MNHNY and CDR2 SVGAGI (reference sequence). The CDR3 totals 15 residues. The DNA of the CDR3 is TGTGCCAGCAGTTACTCGCGGGTAGGAAATTCACCCCTCCACTTT. Translation gives CASSYSRVGNSPLHF.

V and J are TRBV10-3 and TRBJ2-5; a possible D gene is TRBD1 (6 bases). The CDR3 has 13 amino acids. In germline, CDR1 is ENHRY, CDR2 SYGVKD. Trimming removed 10 bases at V and 5 bases at J, with 17 bases between. CDR3 protein: CATMDSGSETQYF. For the CDR3, the DNA is TGTGCCACCATGGACAGCGGATCCGAGACCCAGTACTTC.

J is TRBJ2-3 and V is TRBV11-3, with a weak D call TRBD2 (6 bases). V was shortened by 3 bases and J by 2 bases, with 12 bases between the two germline ends. The CDR3 has 15 residues. CDR1 and CDR2 from the germline V gene are SGHNT and YENEEA. CDR3 coding DNA: TGTGCCAGCAGCTTGGAGGGGAGCCCCACAGATACGCAGTATTTT. Translating it yields CASSLEGSPTDTQYF.

The chain couples TRBV4-2 to TRBJ2-7; TRBD2 might be the D (6 bases). Germline assignment: CDR1 LGHNA and CDR2 YNFKEQ. V shed 0 bases and J shed 1 base, with 13 bases lying between them. This CDR3 has 16 amino acids. As DNA, the CDR3 is TGTGCCAGCAGCCAAGAAGTGGGACTCCTATCCTACGAGCAGTACTTC. Translation gives CASSQEVGLLSYEQYF.